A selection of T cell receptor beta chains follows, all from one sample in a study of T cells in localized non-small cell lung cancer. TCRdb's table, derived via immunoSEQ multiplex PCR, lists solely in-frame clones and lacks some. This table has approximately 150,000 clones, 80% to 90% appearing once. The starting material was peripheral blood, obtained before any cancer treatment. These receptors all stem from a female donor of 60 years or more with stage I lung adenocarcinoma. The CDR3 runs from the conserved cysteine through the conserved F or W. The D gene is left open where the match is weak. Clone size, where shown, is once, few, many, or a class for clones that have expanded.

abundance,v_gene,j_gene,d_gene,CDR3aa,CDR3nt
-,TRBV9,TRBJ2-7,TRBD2,CASSVGASGRYEQYF,TGTGCCAGCAGCGTAGGGGCTAGCGGGAGATACGAGCAGTACTTC
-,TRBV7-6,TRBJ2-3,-,CASSLVAVGSTDTQYF,TGTGCCAGCAGCTTAGTGGCAGTGGGGTCCACAGATACGCAGTATTTT
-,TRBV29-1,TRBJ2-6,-,CSVRCIQSRANVLTF,TGCAGCGTTCGATGCATACAAAGTCGGGCCAACGTCCTGACTTTC
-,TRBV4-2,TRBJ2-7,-,CASSQEAFAGSMVPYEQYF,TGTGCCAGCAGCCAAGAAGCGTTCGCGGGGAGTATGGTCCCCTACGAGCAGTACTTC
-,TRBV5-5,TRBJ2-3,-,CASRVTDTQYF,TGTGCCAGCAGAGTCACAGATACGCAGTATTTT
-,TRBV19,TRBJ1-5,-,CASSSLGVGVQPQHF,TGTGCCAGTAGTTCGTTGGGGGTCGGTGTTCAGCCCCAGCATTTT
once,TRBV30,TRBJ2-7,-,CAWSVGVGLLRYEQYF,TGTGCCTGGAGTGTCGGGGTTGGACTCCTCCGCTACGAGCAGTACTTC
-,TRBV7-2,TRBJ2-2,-,CASSPQAGELFF,TGTGCCAGCAGCCCCCAGGCCGGGGAGCTGTTTTTT
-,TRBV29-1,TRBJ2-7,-,CSGGTAYEQYF,TGCAGCGGGGGGACTGCCTACGAGCAGTACTTC
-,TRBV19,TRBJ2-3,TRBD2,CASSIFSSGFADTQYF,TGTGCCAGTAGTATCTTCTCTAGCGGGTTCGCAGATACGCAGTATTTT
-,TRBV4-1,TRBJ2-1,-,CASSQGSQGRNEQFF,TGCGCCAGCAGCCAAGGGTCGCAGGGACGGAATGAGCAGTTCTTC
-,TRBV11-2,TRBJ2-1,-,CASSLEGLSYNEQFF,TGTGCCAGCAGCTTAGAGGGCCTCTCCTACAATGAGCAGTTCTTC
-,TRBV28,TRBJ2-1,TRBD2,CASSLRLAGVNEQFF,TGTGCCAGCAGTTTAAGGCTAGCGGGAGTCAATGAGCAGTTCTTC
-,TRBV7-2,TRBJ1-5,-,CASSLQVASYQPQHF,TGTGCCAGCAGCTTACAGGTAGCCAGTTATCAGCCCCAGCATTTT
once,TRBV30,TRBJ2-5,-,CAWSQEGTQYF,TGTGCCTGGAGTCAAGAAGGGACCCAGTACTTC
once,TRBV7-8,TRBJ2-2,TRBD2,CASSSVGAGDTGELFF,TGTGCCAGCAGCTCGGTCGGAGCGGGAGATACCGGGGAGCTGTTTTTT
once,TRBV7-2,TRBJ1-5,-,CASSESRTNQPQHF,TGTGCCAGCAGCGAATCTCGGACAAATCAGCCCCAGCATTTT
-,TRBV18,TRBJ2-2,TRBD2,CASSPRTSGNVGELFF,TGTGCCAGCTCACCACGGACTAGCGGGAATGTCGGGGAGCTGTTTTTT
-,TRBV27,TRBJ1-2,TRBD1,CASSLSGTANYGYTF,TGTGCCAGCAGTTTATCCGGGACAGCCAACTATGGCTACACCTTC
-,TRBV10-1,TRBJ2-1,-,CASSESPGYNEQFF,TGCGCCAGCAGTGAGTCCCCCGGCTACAATGAGCAGTTCTTC
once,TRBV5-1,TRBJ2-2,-,CASSRAGANTGELFF,TGCGCCAGCAGCCGAGCGGGTGCAAACACCGGGGAGCTGTTTTTT
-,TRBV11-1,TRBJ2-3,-,CASTPYRFSTDTQYF,TGTGCCAGCACCCCTTACAGGTTCAGCACAGATACGCAGTATTTT
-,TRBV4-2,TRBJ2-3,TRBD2,CASSQEALAGTDTQYF,TGTGCCAGCAGCCAAGAGGCACTAGCGGGCACAGATACGCAGTATTTT
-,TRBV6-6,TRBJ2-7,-,CASSYSRTEYEQYF,TGTGCCAGCAGTTACTCGAGGACAGAATACGAGCAGTACTTC
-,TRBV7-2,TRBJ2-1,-,CASSVRPQSTDEQFF,TGTGCCAGCAGCGTTAGGCCTCAGAGTACCGATGAGCAGTTCTTC
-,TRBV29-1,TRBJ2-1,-,CSVVYYNEQFF,TGCAGCGTGGTATACTACAATGAGCAGTTCTTC
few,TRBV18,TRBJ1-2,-,CASSPPLASIYGYTF,TGTGCCAGCTCACCACCGTTGGCCTCCATCTATGGCTACACCTTC
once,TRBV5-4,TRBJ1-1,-,CASSLMRSREAFF,TGTGCCAGCAGCTTGATGCGGTCTCGAGAAGCTTTCTTT
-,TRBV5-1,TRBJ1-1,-,CASSPGTANTEAFF,TGCGCCAGCAGCCCAGGGACGGCGAACACTGAAGCTTTCTTT
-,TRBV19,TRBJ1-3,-,CASSKEPHSGNTIYF,TGTGCCAGTAGTAAGGAACCGCACTCTGGAAACACCATATATTTT
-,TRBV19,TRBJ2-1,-,CASSPGFGFYNEQFF,TGTGCCAGTAGTCCAGGTTTTGGGTTCTACAATGAGCAGTTCTTC
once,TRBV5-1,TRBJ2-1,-,CASSSSGADEQFF,TGCGCCAGCAGCTCCTCAGGGGCCGATGAGCAGTTCTTC
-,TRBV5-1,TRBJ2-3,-,CASSRGTATQYF,TGCGCCAGCAGCCGCGGTACAGCCACGCAGTATTTT
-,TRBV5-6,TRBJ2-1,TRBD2,CASSSSSGRAWNEQFF,TGTGCCAGCAGCTCCTCAAGCGGGAGGGCCTGGAATGAGCAGTTCTTC
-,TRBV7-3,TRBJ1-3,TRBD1,CASSPGQGGAGNTIYF,TGTGCCAGCAGCCCAGGACAGGGAGGTGCTGGAAACACCATATATTTT
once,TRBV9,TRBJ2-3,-,CASSVGPTTDTQYF,TGTGCCAGCAGCGTAGGGCCCACCACAGATACGCAGTATTTT
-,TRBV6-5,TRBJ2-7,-,CASSGRTGRTYEQYF,TGTGCCAGCAGCGGGAGGACAGGGCGGACCTACGAGCAGTACTTC
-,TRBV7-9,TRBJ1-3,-,CASSLVSSGNTIYF,TGTGCCAGCAGCTTAGTTAGCTCTGGAAACACCATATATTTT
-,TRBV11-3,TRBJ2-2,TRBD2,CASSSSGLGDTGELFF,TGTGCCAGCAGCTCGTCCGGACTAGGGGACACCGGGGAGCTGTTTTTT
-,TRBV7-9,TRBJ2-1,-,CASSLVVYNEQFF,TGTGCCAGCAGCTTAGTAGTCTACAATGAGCAGTTCTTC
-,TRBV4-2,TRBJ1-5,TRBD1,CASSQGTDGRIPQHF,TGTGCCAGCAGCCAGGGGACAGACGGACGCATACCCCAGCATTTT
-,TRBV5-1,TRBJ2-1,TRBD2,CASSIGTSGSYNEQFF,TGCGCCAGCAGCATCGGGACTAGCGGGAGTTACAATGAGCAGTTCTTC
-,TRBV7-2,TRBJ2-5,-,CASSFASTSGETQYF,TGTGCCAGCAGCTTTGCTAGTACTTCGGGGGAGACCCAGTACTTC
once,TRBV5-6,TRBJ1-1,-,CASSARTRGAFF,TGTGCCAGCAGCGCCAGAACTAGGGGAGCTTTCTTT